This T cell receptor (beta chain) came from a study of neurological immune-mediated disorders. Findings and caveats of the study: The level of TCR clonal expansion was highest in patients with HTLV-1-associated myelopathy and lowest in multiple sclerosis, where it fell below the level seen in healthy controls. Phylogenetic grouping assigned the repertoires of 18 of 34 multiple sclerosis patients to one related-CDR3 cluster, which constitutes a possible signature.

Unsorted libraries used 2 million PBMCs kept at -80 degrees C. The CDR3 totals 15 residues. The germline V gene has CDR1 SEHNR and CDR2 FQNEAQ (reference sequence). With V trimmed by 4 bases and J by 2 bases, 6 bases remained unmatched. The making of cDNA relied on 5'RACE with 10-nucleotide random UMIs. Each CDR3 protein is one row after TCRdb ran MiXCR on the 5' RACE reads. The repertoire holds roughly 40,000 distinct CDR3 sequences, roughly 2.5% seen once, with 2% to 3% in the top ten. This clonotype is a singleton in its sample. Its specificity is not known. The CDR3 ends on some other residue instead of the conserved phenylalanine or tryptophan, so this is likely a read error.

This chain connects TRBV7-9 to TRBJ1-2; 8 bases fit TRBD1. The clonotype comes from a man aged 45 to 65 with multiple sclerosis. Material: PBMCs. The CDR3 DNA reads TGTGCCAGCAGCTCAAAGCGACAGGGGAACTATGGCTACACCAAC. It is translated as CASSSKRQGNYGYTN.